Here is one T cell receptor beta chain with its context. Germline trimming cut 2 bases from V and 5 bases from J; bases unmatched to any gene: 12. Germline V gene sequence: CDR1 GTSNPN, CDR2 SVGIG (reference sequence). CDR3 length: 17 residues. Nucleic acids came from premalignant or tumor cells enriched by macro-dissection. The data derive from a study of immune evolution from preneoplasia to lung adenocarcinoma. In the study overall: HLA loss of heterozygosity: under 7.5% AIS, around 16% MIA, about 35% ADC, none AAH.

Profiled with immunoSEQ multiplex PCR; TCRdb holds only in-frame clones, not every one. This table holds around 13,000 clones, about 80% found once. The sequenced sample consisted of FFPE minimally invasive lung adenocarcinoma tissue. The rearrangement joins TRBV30 to TRBJ1-6; 7 positions agree with TRBD1. The TCR sequence derives from a person between 65 and 79 years old with lung adenocarcinoma. The CDR3 nucleotides read TGTGCCTGGAGTCTATCCACCGGGACAGAGAATAATTCACCCCTCCACTTT. It specifies CAWSLSTGTENNSPLHF.